The 31 T cell receptor beta chains below come from one sample, sequenced in a study of PD-L1 blockade in urothelial cancer. Documented time point: pretreatment peripheral blood. Sequencing used immunoSEQ multiplex PCR; TCRdb keeps in-frame clones, though not all of them. This sample has 100,000 to 150,000 clones; approximately 84% occur once, and the top ten carry 2.5% to 3.5%. Sequenced material: PBMCs, taken around atezolizumab (anti-PD-L1) treatment. The receptors shown here come from a man in his forties or fifties with urothelial cancer.

This rearrangement joins TRBV19 to TRBJ1-1; a possible D gene is TRBD1 (6 bases). V lost 1 base to trimming and J lost 0 bases, with 15 bases between them. The length of the CDR3 is 17 residues. Germline lookup yields CDR1 LNHDA and CDR2 SQIVND (reference sequence). As DNA, the CDR3 is TGTGCCAGTAGTATAGGACGGACAGCAGACTTGAACACTGAAGCTTTCTTT. This codes for CASSIGRTADLNTEAFF. Complete variable domain (other parts from reference TRBV19 and TRBJ1-1): DGGITQSPKYLFRKEGQNVTLSCEQNLNHDAMYWYRQDPGQGLRLIYYSQIVNDFQKGDIAEGYSVSREKKESFPLTVTSAQKNPTAFYLCASSIGRTADLNTEAFFGQGTRLTVV.

V usage is TRBV25-1 and J usage is TRBJ2-2; D remains unclear. V lost 0 bases, J lost 3 bases, and 5 bases lay in between. This CDR3 contains 14 residues. Germline CDR1 is MGHDK and CDR2 is SYGVNS. The CDR3 region is CASSEYSDTGELFF. The CDR3 nucleotides are TGTGCCAGCAGTGAATATTCGGACACCGGGGAGCTGTTTTTT.

The chain uses TRBV6-5 and TRBJ2-1, with D possibly matching TRBD1 (5 bases). The CDR3 length is 14 residues. Germline lookup yields CDR1 MNHEY and CDR2 SVGAGI. V was cut by 2 bases and J by 4 bases, with 9 bases left in between. As DNA, the CDR3 is TGTGCCAGCAGTTACGAAGACAGTTACAATGAGCAGTTCTTC. It translates to CASSYEDSYNEQFF.

The gene calls are TRBV18 and TRBJ1-1, with D possibly matching TRBD1 (5 bases). V was shortened by 2 bases and J by 3 bases, with 10 bases between the two germline ends. CDR1 KGHSH and CDR2 LQKENI come from the germline V gene. This CDR3 is 14 amino acids long. CDR3 region: CASSPKGRDTEAFF. In DNA, the CDR3 is TGTGCCAGCTCACCAAAAGGCAGGGACACTGAAGCTTTCTTT.

The chain employs TRBV10-1 and TRBJ2-7; no clear D gene. CDR3 length: 13 residues. Germline lookup yields CDR1 WNHNN and CDR2 SYGVQD (reference sequence). V lost 5 bases, J lost 4 bases, and 12 bases lay in between. The CDR3 DNA reads TGCGCCAGCAGTCCGAGTCCCACTTACGAGCAGTACTTC. Protein product: CASSPSPTYEQYF.

There are a few counts of this clone. J is TRBJ1-2 and V is TRBV6-5; 10 bases fit TRBD1. This CDR3 contains 14 residues. Trimming took 5 bases from V and 8 from J; bases not matched to a gene: 8. The germline V gene encodes CDR1 MNHEY and CDR2 SVGAGI. This chain's CDR3 is CASSDLTGGGGYTF. CDR3 DNA sequence: TGTGCCAGCAGTGACTTGACAGGGGGCGGCGGCTACACCTTC.

This chain joins TRBV11-1 and TRBJ2-7; the match to TRBD2 covers 7 bases. This CDR3 has 14 residues. The germline V gene encodes CDR1 SGHAT and CDR2 FQDESV (reference sequence). V shed 4 bases and J 2 bases; nucleotides not matched to a gene: 5. The CDR3 sequence is CASSSERGPYEQYF. The CDR3 bases are TGTGCCAGCAGCTCAGAGCGGGGCCCCTACGAGCAGTACTTC.

The chain uses TRBV27 and TRBJ2-2; tentative D call: TRBD1 (5 bases). This CDR3 is 14 amino acids long. Germline CDR1 MNHEY, CDR2 SMNVEV (reference sequence). The germline V and J ends were trimmed by 6 bases and 1 base, with 9 bases remaining between them. Here the CDR3 reads CASRRQMNTGELFF. The CDR3 DNA follows: TGTGCCAGCAGACGACAGATGAACACCGGGGAGCTGTTTTTT.

The genes are TRBV28 and TRBJ1-5; unclear D gene. The CDR3 is 14 amino acids. V lost 6 bases and J 8 bases, leaving 17 bases between the germline ends. CDR1 MDHEN and CDR2 SYDVKM come from the germline V gene. CDR3 sequence (DNA): TGTGCCAGCAGCATTCCCGGGTTTATCGAGCCCCAGCATTTT. Amino acid sequence: CASSIPGFIEPQHF. Based on the CDR3 plus reference TRBV28 and TRBJ1-5, the full variable domain is DVKVTQSSRYLVKRTGEKVFLECVQDMDHENMFWYRQDPGLGLRLIYFSYDVKMKEKGDIPEGYSVSREKKERFSLILESASTNQTSMYLCASSIPGFIEPQHFGDGTRLSIL.

The V call is TRBV28, the J call TRBJ2-1; 12 positions agree with TRBD2. The ends lost 3 bases at V and 5 bases at J; junction bases unmatched: 5. The CDR3 has 16 residues. The germline V gene encodes CDR1 MDHEN and CDR2 SYDVKM. The CDR3 loop reads CASSFLAGGPHNEQFF. The CDR3 DNA follows: TGTGCCAGCAGTTTTCTAGCGGGAGGGCCCCACAATGAGCAGTTCTTC.

This clone was detected once. The V gene is TRBV5-4, the J gene TRBJ2-5, with 9 bases fitting TRBD2. The CDR3 is 13 amino acids. Germline V gives CDR1 SGHNT, CDR2 YYREEE (reference sequence). V gave up 7 bases and J gave up 4 bases; unmatched junction bases: 5. In DNA, the CDR3 is TGTGCCAGCGGCGGGAGGGGAAGAGAGACCCAGTACTTC. Protein product: CASGGRGRETQYF.

This clone was observed a single time. This chain joins TRBV7-3 and TRBJ2-2; 9 bases line up with TRBD1. The V and J ends lost 6 bases and 6 bases, in that order; junction bases with no gene match: 5. Germline V gene sequence: CDR1 SGHTA, CDR2 FQGTGA. The CDR3 contains 14 residues. CDR3 DNA sequence: TGTGCCAGCAGGGCGGACAGGGGCGCCGGGGAGCTGTTTTTT. This translates into CASRADRGAGELFF.

This chain joins TRBV18 and TRBJ2-1; 8 nucleotides line up with TRBD2. V lost 10 bases, J lost 3 bases, and 8 bases stayed unmatched. Per the germline V gene, CDR1 is KGHSH and CDR2 is LQKENI. The CDR3 has 14 amino acids. Here the CDR3 reads CATAFGTSYNEQFF. In nucleotides, the CDR3 is TGTGCCACCGCCTTCGGGACTAGCTACAATGAGCAGTTCTTC.

This clone occurred a few times. The chain has TRBV28 and TRBJ1-3; D not resolved. V gave up 7 bases and J gave up 4 bases, with 14 bases separating them. Germline V gene data show CDR1 as MDHEN and CDR2 as SYDVKM. This CDR3 contains 14 residues. The CDR3: CASKKGPGGNTIYF. The CDR3 DNA is TGTGCCAGCAAGAAGGGCCCGGGAGGAAACACCATATATTTT.

The chain links TRBV30 to TRBJ2-1, with TRBD2 matching over 7 bases. J lost 3 bases, V lost 0 bases, and 8 bases had no gene match. The CDR3 runs 16 residues. Looked up from germline, CDR1 is GTSNPN and CDR2 is SVGIG (reference sequence). The CDR3 bases are TGTGCCTGGAGTGTACCTGGCAGCGGGGTCTACAATGAGCAGTTCTTC. This sequence encodes CAWSVPGSGVYNEQFF.

The chain recombines TRBV6-5 with TRBJ1-2, with a tentative D call TRBD1 (6 bases). V was trimmed by 5 bases and J by 2 bases, leaving 15 bases between them. The CDR3 is made up of 15 amino acids. Germline V gene sequence: CDR1 MNHEY, CDR2 SVGAGI. The CDR3 DNA sequence: TGTGCCAGCAGTGGGACGACAGGTCCCAACTATGGCTACACCTTC. Translation gives CASSGTTGPNYGYTF.

The chain recombines TRBV28 with TRBJ1-5, with 8 bases identical to TRBD1. The CDR3 has 17 amino acids. V gave up 3 bases and J gave up 0 bases; unmatched junction bases: 7. Looked up from germline, CDR1 is MDHEN and CDR2 is SYDVKM. As DNA, the CDR3 is TGTGCCAGCAGTTTTCGGACAGGGCCCTATAGCAATCAGCCCCAGCATTTT. Its translation: CASSFRTGPYSNQPQHF.

The gene calls are TRBV7-9 and TRBJ2-1; 8 bases match TRBD2. The germline V gene encodes CDR1 SEHNR and CDR2 FQNEAQ (reference sequence). Trimming removed 5 bases from V and 9 bases from J; junction bases left unmatched: 12. This CDR3 comprises 15 residues. This CDR3 is CASSQRAGVVPEQFF. The DNA for the CDR3 is TGTGCCAGCAGCCAAAGAGCGGGAGTGGTCCCTGAGCAGTTCTTC.

The V call is TRBV5-4, the J call TRBJ2-2; 14 nucleotides match TRBD2. The V gene's germline CDR1 is SGHNT and CDR2 YYREEE (reference sequence). V lost 5 bases and J lost 7; bases outside the gene matches: 7. The CDR3 is made up of 16 amino acids. The CDR3, as DNA: TGTGCCAGCAGGTCGGGACTAGCGGGAGCTATCGGGGAGCTGTTTTTT. It encodes CASRSGLAGAIGELFF. Complete variable domain (other parts from reference TRBV5-4 and TRBJ2-2): ETGVTQSPTHLIKTRGQQVTLRCSSQSGHNTVSWYQQALGQGPQFIFQYYREEENGRGNFPPRFSGLQFPNYSSELNVNALELDDSALYLCASRSGLAGAIGELFFGEGSRLTVL.

This chain links TRBV9 with TRBJ1-2, with a possible D match to TRBD1 (5 bases). Germline values: CDR1 SGDLS, CDR2 YYNGEE. The germline V and J ends were trimmed by 0 bases and 5 bases, with 17 bases remaining between them. The CDR3 is made up of 16 amino acids. The CDR3 reads CASSVDQGMVGYGYTF. CDR3 coding DNA: TGTGCCAGCAGCGTAGACCAGGGAATGGTTGGGTATGGCTACACCTTC.

This chain joins TRBV6-1 and TRBJ2-3, with TRBD2 identical over 8 bases. In germline, CDR1 is MNHNS, CDR2 SASEGT. The CDR3 runs to 15 residues. Trimming at V came to 4 bases and at J to 5 bases, leaving 8 bases not matched to a gene. In DNA, the CDR3 is TGTGCCAGCAGTGGGGTAGCGGGGATTGGAGATACGCAGTATTTT. Its translation is CASSGVAGIGDTQYF.

The table lists this clone with many counts. V and J are TRBV4-2 and TRBJ1-1, with D possibly TRBD1 on 6 matching bases. V was cut by 3 bases and J by 8 bases, with 10 bases left in between. Germline assignment: CDR1 LGHNA and CDR2 YNFKEQ. The CDR3 covers 12 residues. CDR3 amino acids: CASSHTDREAFF. As DNA, the CDR3 is TGTGCCAGCAGCCACACCGACAGGGAAGCTTTCTTT.

The J gene is TRBJ1-2, the V gene TRBV5-4; 9 bases are a match to TRBD1. Germline CDR1 is SGHNT and CDR2 is YYREEE (reference sequence). There are 16 residues in the CDR3. Trimming took 5 bases from V and 4 from J; bases not matched to a gene: 12. The CDR3 spells CASSTGGATFGYGYTF. Written as DNA, the CDR3 is TGTGCCAGCAGTACAGGGGGCGCGACCTTCGGCTATGGCTACACCTTC.

The rearrangement uses TRBV30 and TRBJ1-4, with a tentative D call TRBD1 (6 bases). Germline-derived CDR1 and CDR2 are GTSNPN and SVGIG (reference sequence). The CDR3 length is 14 residues. V was trimmed by 0 bases and J by 8 bases, leaving 13 bases between them. In DNA form, the CDR3 reads TGTGCCTGGAGTGTCTTGGGGGCGCGCGAAAAACTGTTTTTT. Translating gives CAWSVLGAREKLFF. The complete variable domain, with remaining parts taken from reference TRBV30 and TRBJ1-4, reads SQTIHQWPATLVQPVGSPLSLECTVEGTSNPNLYWYRQAAGRGLQLLFYSVGIGQISSEVPQNLSASRPQDRQFILSSKKLLLSDSGFYLCAWSVLGAREKLFFGSGTQLSVL.

Notes on this clone: An end of the junction does not agree with germline; a read error may underlie this. The chain links TRBV7-7 to TRBJ2-5; unclear D gene. The CDR3 consists of 15 residues. Germline CDR1 and CDR2: SSHAT and FNYEAQ (reference sequence). CDR3 sequence reads: CASRPGGAPQETQYF. The CDR3 DNA is TGTGCTAGCAGGCCTGGCGGTGCACCCCAAGAGACCCAGTACTTC.

CDR3 amino acids: CATTRGRGTQETQYF. In nucleotides, the CDR3 is TGTGCCACCACGAGGGGGAGGGGAACACAAGAGACCCAGTACTTC. The chain carries TRBV28 and TRBJ2-5; tentatively, D is TRBD2 (7 bases). Germline V lookup: CDR1 MDHEN, CDR2 SYDVKM. CDR3 size: 15 residues. V lost 10 bases to trimming and J lost 2 bases, with 20 bases between them.

The J gene is TRBJ1-5, the V gene TRBV19; tentative D call: TRBD1 (5 bases). The CDR3 sequence is 14 residues long. V lost 7 bases and J 4 bases, leaving 14 bases between the germline ends. Germline assignment: CDR1 LNHDA and CDR2 SQIVND (reference sequence). CDR3 sequence reads: CASTLVGGNQPQHF. The CDR3 region has the DNA TGTGCCAGTACCCTCGTGGGGGGAAATCAGCCCCAGCATTTT.

The gene calls are TRBV27 and TRBJ2-1, with 10 bases that match TRBD2. Per germline, CDR1 MNHEY and CDR2 SMNVEV (reference sequence). Germline trimming cut 6 bases from V and 4 bases from J; bases unmatched to any gene: 15. The CDR3 contains 18 residues. The CDR3 loop reads CASSPSGVAGGRYNEQFF. CDR3 coding DNA: TGTGCCAGCAGCCCGTCAGGAGTAGCGGGAGGACGGTACAATGAGCAGTTCTTC.

In nucleotides, the CDR3 is TGTGCCAGCAGCTTAGGGCGGAGGGGCTTAGAGGTCGAGCAGTACTTC. Amino acids: CASSLGRRGLEVEQYF. This chain links TRBV7-8 with TRBJ2-7; D is possibly TRBD2 (6 bases). The CDR3 loop spans 16 amino acids. The germline V gene encodes CDR1 SGHVS and CDR2 FQNEAQ. The ends were cut back, 1 base at V and 6 bases at J, with 19 bases in the middle.

The chain joins TRBV7-3 to TRBJ2-1; TRBD2 matches 10 bases. Per the germline V gene, CDR1 is SGHTA and CDR2 is FQGTGA. The CDR3 extends over 17 amino acids. The V gene end was trimmed by 4 bases and the J gene end by 0 bases; junction bases not matched to a gene: 6. CDR3 residues: CASSYLPSGSSYNEQFF. The DNA of the CDR3 is TGTGCCAGCAGCTACCTCCCTAGCGGGAGCTCCTACAATGAGCAGTTCTTC.

This clone was seen only once. This chain joins TRBV7-9 and TRBJ2-1; no definite D call. The CDR3 length is 12 residues. The V gene's germline CDR1 is SEHNR and CDR2 FQNEAQ (reference sequence). V was clipped by 0 bases and J by 7 bases, with 4 bases between them. CDR3 region: CASSLAINEQFF. The CDR3 DNA sequence: TGTGCCAGCAGCTTAGCCATTAATGAGCAGTTCTTC.